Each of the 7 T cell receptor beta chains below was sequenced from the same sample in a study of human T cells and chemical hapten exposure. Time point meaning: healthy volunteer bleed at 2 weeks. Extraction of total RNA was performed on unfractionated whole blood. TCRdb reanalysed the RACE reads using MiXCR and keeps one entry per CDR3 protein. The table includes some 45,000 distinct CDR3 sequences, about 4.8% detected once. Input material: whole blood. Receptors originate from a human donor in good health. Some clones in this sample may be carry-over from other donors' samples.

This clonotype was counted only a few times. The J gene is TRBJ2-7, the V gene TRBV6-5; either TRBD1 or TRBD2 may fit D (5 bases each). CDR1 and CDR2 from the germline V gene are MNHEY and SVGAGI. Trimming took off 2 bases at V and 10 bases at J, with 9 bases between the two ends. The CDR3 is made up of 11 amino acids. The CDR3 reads CASSYGAGQYF. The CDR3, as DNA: TGTGCCAGCAGTTACGGGGCGGGCCAGTACTTC.

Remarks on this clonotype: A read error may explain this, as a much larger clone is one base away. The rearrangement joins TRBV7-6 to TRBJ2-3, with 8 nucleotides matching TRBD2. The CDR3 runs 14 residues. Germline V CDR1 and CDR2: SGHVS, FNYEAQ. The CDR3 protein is CANSRGTSADTQYF. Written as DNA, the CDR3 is TGTGCCAACAGCCGAGGGACTAGTGCAGATACGCAGTATTTT.

CDR3 DNA sequence: TGTGCCAGCAGCTCCACGGGGGTAGAGTTTACAGATACGCAGTATTTT. Translating gives CASSSTGVEFTDTQYF. The chain links TRBV9 to TRBJ2-3, with D possibly being TRBD2 (6 bases). The V gene's germline CDR1 is SGDLS and CDR2 YYNGEE. V gave up 4 bases and J gave up 3 bases, with 18 bases separating them. This CDR3 is built from 16 residues. The whole variable domain, remainder taken from reference TRBV9 and TRBJ2-3, is DSGVTQTPKHLITATGQRVTLRCSPRSGDLSVYWYQQSLDQGLQFLIQYYNGEERAKGNILERFSAQQFPDLHSELNLSSLELGDSALYFCASSSTGVEFTDTQYFGPGTRLTVL.

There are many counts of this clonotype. Here the CDR3 reads CASTLHAGNTEAFF. The CDR3 region has the DNA TGTGCCAGCACTCTTCATGCGGGGAACACTGAAGCTTTCTTT. This chain connects TRBV6-5 to TRBJ1-1, with D unclear. Germline V gene data show CDR1 as MNHEY and CDR2 as SVGAGI. Trimming removed 7 bases from V and 1 base from J, with 13 bases in between. There are 14 residues in the CDR3.

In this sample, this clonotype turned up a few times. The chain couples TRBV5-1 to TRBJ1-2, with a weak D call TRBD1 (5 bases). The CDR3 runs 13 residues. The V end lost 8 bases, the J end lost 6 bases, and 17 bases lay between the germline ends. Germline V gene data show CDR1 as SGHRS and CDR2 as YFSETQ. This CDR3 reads CASRTGTPDGYTF. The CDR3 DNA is TGCGCCAGTAGAACCGGGACGCCCGATGGCTACACCTTC.

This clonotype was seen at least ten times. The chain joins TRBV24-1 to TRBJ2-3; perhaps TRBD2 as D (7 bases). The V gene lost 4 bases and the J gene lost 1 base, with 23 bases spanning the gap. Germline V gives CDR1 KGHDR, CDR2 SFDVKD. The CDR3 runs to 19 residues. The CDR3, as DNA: TGTGCCACCAGTGACCCGGGGCCCGGCGGGGGCCCCCGCACAGATACGCAGTATTTT. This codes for CATSDPGPGGGPRTDTQYF.

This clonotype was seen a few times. The CDR3 DNA is TGTGCCAGCAGCCCCCACACCTACGAGCAGTACTTC. It specifies CASSPHTYEQYF. This chain connects TRBV7-8 to TRBJ2-7; D gene uncertain. Trimming took off 5 bases at V and 2 bases at J, with 7 bases between the two ends. The germline V gene encodes CDR1 SGHVS and CDR2 FQNEAQ. This CDR3 has 12 amino acids.